The following is a T cell receptor beta chain sequence with its context. Its target is not known. These data originate in a study of radiation and T cells in renal cell carcinoma. The study's findings and limits: In blood, top tumor clones expanded by 2 weeks, shrinking by 4.

Time point indicated: blood 4 weeks post-SBRT, at nephrectomy. Treatment here: 15 Gy SBRT to primary tumor, nephrectomy 4 weeks later. Nephrectomy followed 15 Gy stereotactic body radiation by 4 weeks. Serial blood draws occurred at baseline and 2 and 4 weeks post-SBRT. Germline V gene sequence: CDR1 LNHDA, CDR2 SQIVND (reference sequence). The CDR3 loop spans 15 amino acids. Trimming cost V 7 bases and J 1 base; bases outside gene matches: 7. Assay used: immunoSEQ multiplex PCR; TCRdb lists only in-frame clones, some missing. The sample lists fewer than 200,000 clones; roughly 90% were seen once. The TCR was taken from a woman aged 45-60 years with renal cell carcinoma. The chain employs TRBV19 and TRBJ1-5, with 7 positions matching TRBD1. Sequences were derived from blood, sampled from a patient whose treatment included radiotherapy and nephrectomy. The CDR3, as DNA: TGTGCCAGTAACCTACAACAGGGGAGCAATCAGCCCCAGCATTTT. It yields the protein CASNLQQGSNQPQHF.